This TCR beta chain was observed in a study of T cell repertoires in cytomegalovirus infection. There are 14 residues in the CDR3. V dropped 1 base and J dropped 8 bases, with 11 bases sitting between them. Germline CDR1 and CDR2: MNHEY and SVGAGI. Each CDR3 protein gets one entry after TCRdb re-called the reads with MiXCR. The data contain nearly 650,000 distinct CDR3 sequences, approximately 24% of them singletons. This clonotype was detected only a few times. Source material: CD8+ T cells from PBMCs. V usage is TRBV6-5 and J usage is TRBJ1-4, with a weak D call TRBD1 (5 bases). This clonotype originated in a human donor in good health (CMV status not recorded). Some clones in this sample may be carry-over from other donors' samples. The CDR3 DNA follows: TGTGCCAGCAGTTACTTCCAGGGCGAAGAAAAACTGTTTTTT. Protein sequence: CASSYFQGEEKLFF.